This TCR beta chain was profiled in a study of OX40 agonist ivuxolimab in advanced cancers. Study-level information: At around 81% male, the cohort had a mean age of about 60 years, ranging from roughly 20 to 90.

Profiling relied on immunoSEQ multiplex PCR, and the TCRdb table lists in-frame clones only, not all of them. Among around 66,000 clones listed, about four fifths were seen once. Regarding the study as a whole: Both blood CD4+ and CD8+ T cells showed clonal growth by week 6 at 0.1 to 3.0 mg/kg. Among T cells, CD8+ cells averaged more expanded clones than CD4+ cells.

Germline assignment: CDR1 SGHNT and CDR2 YYREEE (reference sequence). V lost 4 bases to trimming and J lost 0 bases, with 17 bases between them. The CDR3 has 17 amino acids. Only one count was recorded for this clone. Its antigen is still unknown. Sample: CD4+ or CD8+ T cells sorted from blood, taken in a trial of the OX40 agonist ivuxolimab. The rearrangement links TRBV5-4 to TRBJ2-4; the D call may be TRBD1 or TRBD2 (6 bases each). This sequence was found in an adult with an advanced solid tumor such as melanoma, head and neck, liver or kidney cancer. CDR3 residues: CASSPVGGPIAKNIQYF. In DNA, the CDR3 is TGTGCCAGCAGCCCGGTGGGGGGCCCTATAGCCAAAAACATTCAGTACTTC.